This is a list of T cell receptor beta chains from one sample in a study of T cell repertoires in cytomegalovirus infection. TCRdb recomputed calls from the reads with MiXCR, one row per CDR3 protein. The profile shows around 99,000 distinct CDR3 sequences, 25% to 35% of them singletons. Antigens for these TCRs are unknown. Specimen: CD8+ T cells from cultured PBMCs, collected from culture after CMV antigen stimulation. Receptors originate from a human donor in good health (CMV status not recorded). Some clones in this sample may be carry-over from other donors' samples. CDR3s leave out the opening cysteine and the closing phenylalanine or tryptophan.

CDR3,V,J
ASSDQGQGGHEQY,TRBV7-6,TRBJ2-7
SARVGRGYT,TRBV20-1,TRBJ1-2
ASSVGTAGLEQY,TRBV7-8,TRBJ2-7
ASSQGGPGQVSYEQY,TRBV4-1,TRBJ2-7
ASSAGTGAYQPQH,TRBV2,TRBJ1-5
SALGGRQATGELF,TRBV20-1,TRBJ2-2
AISDPVTGSSGNTIY,TRBV10-3,TRBJ1-3
SAITGTGDNEQF,TRBV20-1,TRBJ2-1
ASSFDRYSYEQY,TRBV7-9,TRBJ2-7
ASRPRDGGGQNTGELF,TRBV19,TRBJ2-2
ASSISDRVGTEAF,TRBV7-6,TRBJ1-1
ASRSSGPQDTQY,TRBV7-2,TRBJ2-3
ASSSDEQF,TRBV7-8,TRBJ2-1
ASSSDRYSNQPQH,TRBV5-5,TRBJ1-5
SARRPSGPYEQY,TRBV20-1,TRBJ2-7
ATHLGAGQGPDAQH,TRBV28,TRBJ1-5
ATSDNTGGSLGETQY,TRBV15,TRBJ2-5
ASSRQRTNEKLF,TRBV7-8,TRBJ1-4
ASSLAAGGGTDTQY,TRBV11-1,TRBJ2-3
SARELGGFDGYT,TRBV20-1,TRBJ1-2
ASSLGQNNEQF,TRBV12-3/TRBV12-4,TRBJ2-1
ASSPGQGRTDTQY,TRBV12-3/TRBV12-4,TRBJ2-3
ASTLGTDPFSVQH,TRBV28,TRBJ1-5
ASSFWGNGAKNIQY,TRBV5-6,TRBJ2-4
ASSDRQGDFTDTQY,TRBV9,TRBJ2-3
ASSQEMGATQY,TRBV4-1,TRBJ2-3
VSSALSSTSGPLGQF,TRBV6-5,TRBJ2-1
ASKETGHEKLF,TRBV10-2,TRBJ1-4
ASSVGGSVGGNTIY,TRBV12-3/TRBV12-4,TRBJ1-3
ASSSGTGSLGETQY,TRBV27,TRBJ2-5
ASSFAGTEAF,TRBV11-3,TRBJ1-1